This TCR beta chain comes out of a study of shared clonotypes between healthy human individuals. At the level of the study: CD4 naive and CD4 memory each took three plates per donor, while CD8 naive took two and CD8 memory one.

The authors distributed each subset's genomic DNA evenly over several immunoSEQ plates. Repertoires were generated with immunoSEQ multiplex PCR, while TCRdb's copy carries only in-frame clones and drops some. The sample gives about 680,000 clones, 90% to 95% of which show up once; approximately 24% is in the top ten. The CDR3 is 13 amino acids. CDR1 is SEHNR, CDR2 FQNEAQ, per germline (reference sequence). The trim removed 4 bases at V and 7 bases at J, leaving 5 bases unmatched. Positive CCR7 selection of CD45RO-negative cells yielded the naive CD8 cells, and terminally differentiated effector memory CD45RA+ cells were excluded. Donors comprised healthy HIV-negative adults lacking recent acute infections or vaccinations. As to this clone: Its antigen is unidentified. This sample also contains other DNA sequences that code for the same CDR3.

Study outcomes and limitations: Non-shared clonotypes showed lower generation probabilities than clonotypes common to all four donors.

The sequencing sample was made of naive CD8+ T cells sorted from blood. V usage is TRBV7-9 and J usage is TRBJ2-7, with 9 nucleotides matching TRBD2. The receptor was derived from a young man in good health. The CDR3 region has the DNA TGTGCCAGCAGCTCGACGACTAGCGGTGAGCAGTACTTC. It is translated as CASSSTTSGEQYF.